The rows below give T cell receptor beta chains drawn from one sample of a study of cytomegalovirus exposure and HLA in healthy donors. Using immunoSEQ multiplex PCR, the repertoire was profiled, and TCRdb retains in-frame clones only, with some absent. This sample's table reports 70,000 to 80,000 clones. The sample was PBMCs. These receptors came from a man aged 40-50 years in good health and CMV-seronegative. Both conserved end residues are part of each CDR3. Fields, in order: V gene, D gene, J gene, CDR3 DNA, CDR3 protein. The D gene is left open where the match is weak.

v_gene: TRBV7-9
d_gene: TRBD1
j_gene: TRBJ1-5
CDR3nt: TGTGCCAGCAGCTTAGGGACAGGGATGGTACAGCCCCAGCATTTT
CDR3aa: CASSLGTGMVQPQHF

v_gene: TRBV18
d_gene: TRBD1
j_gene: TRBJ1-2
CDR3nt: TGTGCCAGCTCACAACTTCAAAAGACAGGGCCGAACTATGGCTACACCTTC
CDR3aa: CASSQLQKTGPNYGYTF

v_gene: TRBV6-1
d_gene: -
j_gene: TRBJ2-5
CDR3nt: TGTGCCAGCAGAACCCTTGAGGACCAAGAGACCCAGTACTTC
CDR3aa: CASRTLEDQETQYF

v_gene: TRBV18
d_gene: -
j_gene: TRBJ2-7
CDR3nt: TGTGCCAGCTCTTCCGGGTCCTATTCCTACGAGCAGTACTTC
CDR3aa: CASSSGSYSYEQYF

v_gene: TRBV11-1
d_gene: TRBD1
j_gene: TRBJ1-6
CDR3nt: TGTGCCAGCAGCCGCAGACAGGGAAACTCACCCCTCCACTTT
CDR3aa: CASSRRQGNSPLHF

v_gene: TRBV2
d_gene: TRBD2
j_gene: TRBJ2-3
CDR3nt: TGTGCCAGCAGCGGGGGGTTCGGTATTGATACGCAGTATTTT
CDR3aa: CASSGGFGIDTQYF

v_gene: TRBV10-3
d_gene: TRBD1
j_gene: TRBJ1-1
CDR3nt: TGTGCCATCAGTGATCGACAGGGCGGATGGGACCAAGCTTTCTTT
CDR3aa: CAISDRQGGWDQAFF

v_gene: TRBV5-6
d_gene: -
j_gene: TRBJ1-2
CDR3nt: TGTGCCAGCAGCTTGGGGCAGATTTTTAACTATGGCTACACCTTC
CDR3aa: CASSLGQIFNYGYTF

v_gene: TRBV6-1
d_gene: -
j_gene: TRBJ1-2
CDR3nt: TGTGCCAGCAGCCAACAGGGTAAGGGTGGCTACACCTTC
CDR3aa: CASSQQGKGGYTF

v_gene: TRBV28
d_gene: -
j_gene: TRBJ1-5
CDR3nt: TGTGCCAGCAGTTTAGGGGGGGGCAGGGTTCAGCCCCAGCATTTT
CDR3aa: CASSLGGGRVQPQHF

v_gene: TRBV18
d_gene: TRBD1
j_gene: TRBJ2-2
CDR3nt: TGTGCCAGCTCAACAGGGACAGCGAACACCGGGGAGCTGTTTTTT
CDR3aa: CASSTGTANTGELFF